The rows below give T cell receptor beta chains drawn from one sample of a study of T cells in Graves' hyperthyroidism and ophthalmopathy. MiXCR was run by TCRdb on the multiplex PCR reads, yielding one entry per CDR3 protein. The sample lists over 300,000 distinct CDR3 sequences, approximately 13% occurring once. Material for sequencing was blood. The receptors were sampled from a woman aged 40 to 50 with Graves' ophthalmopathy. Each CDR3 is given with its conserved first and last residue.

V	length	J	CDR3
TRBV20-1	13	TRBJ1-4	CSARKTANEKLFF
TRBV29-1	15	TRBJ2-5	CSVEVRGDLRETQYF
TRBV7-9	15	TRBJ2-7	CASSQFGGGQNEQYF
TRBV7-2	13	TRBJ2-7	CASSPGGGYEQYF
TRBV2	13	TRBJ2-5	CASSSGTSGIEYF
TRBV6-1	18	TRBJ1-6	CASSEEVGGAGDNSPLHF
TRBV7-9	15	TRBJ1-3	CASSPGELSGNTIYF
TRBV19	13	TRBJ2-1	CASNREGRDEQFF
TRBV20-1	12	TRBJ2-7	CSAREGSYEQYF
TRBV20-1	11	TRBJ1-2	CSGVVGTGYTF
TRBV5-1	15	TRBJ2-3	CASRRGQGSTDTQYF
TRBV20-1	17	TRBJ1-6	CSARATGQGAYNSPLHF
TRBV7-8	14	TRBJ1-3	CASSYYQDGNTIYF
TRBV6-5	15	TRBJ2-7	CASSYSASGGYEQYF
TRBV3-1	17	TRBJ2-7	CASSQDSSGSPFYEQYF
TRBV20-1	16	TRBJ2-3	CSARDQGTSGRDTQYF
TRBV29-1	13	TRBJ1-1	CSVEDHGQPEAFF
TRBV12-3/TRBV12-4	13	TRBJ2-3	CASSRTGIDTQYF
TRBV18	14	TRBJ2-7	CATSSGGRFYEQYF
TRBV2	15	TRBJ1-1	CASSRGQSRDTEAFF
TRBV7-9	15	TRBJ1-3	CASRFGGSSGNTIYF
TRBV2	14	TRBJ2-7	CASRPRDREYEQYF
TRBV6-1	16	TRBJ2-7	CASSKKAGLRLHEQYF
TRBV11-2	14	TRBJ1-2	CASSLGTGAYGYTF
TRBV27	15	TRBJ2-7	CASSLAGILSYEQYF
TRBV3-1	14	TRBJ1-5	CASSPMRGSQPQHF
TRBV27	13	TRBJ2-1	CATRDKLGPEQFF
TRBV5-1	15	TRBJ2-7	CASSFGTGRTYEQYF